Listed below are T cell receptor beta chains from one sample, sequenced in a study of beta chain features in type 1 diabetes. The protocol was immunoSEQ multiplex PCR, while the TCRdb copy is restricted to in-frame clones and leaves out a portion. Among hundreds of thousands of clones listed, 6.5% to 10% were seen once. Material for sequencing was central memory CD4+ T cells from blood. The receptors come from a woman under 30 in good health. Each CDR3 is given with its conserved first and last residue. The order of the fields is V gene, J gene, clone size, D gene, CDR3 protein, CDR3 DNA. The D gene is left open where the match is weak. Where a row states a size, it is once, few, many or the class of an expanded clone; other rows omit it.

V: TRBV28; J: TRBJ2-7; size: .; D: TRBD2; CDR3: CASSLSGSPSYEQYF; DNA: TGTGCCAGCAGTTTAAGCGGGAGCCCCTCCTACGAGCAGTACTTC
V: TRBV5-6; J: TRBJ1-5; size: .; D: .; CDR3: CASSLGRYQPQHF; DNA: TGTGCCAGCAGCTTGGGGAGATATCAGCCCCAGCATTTT
V: TRBV6-1; J: TRBJ1-1; size: many; D: TRBD1; CDR3: CASRLTGGNTEAFF; DNA: TGTGCCAGCAGGCTGACAGGGGGAAACACTGAAGCTTTCTTT
V: TRBV14; J: TRBJ2-5; size: many; D: .; CDR3: CASSQLQRETQYF; DNA: TGTGCCAGCAGCCAACTACAGAGAGAGACCCAGTACTTC
V: TRBV7-7; J: TRBJ2-4; size: .; D: TRBD2; CDR3: CASSLGCRLAGGNIQYF; DNA: TGTGCTAGCAGCTTAGGTTGCAGGCTAGCGGGAGGTAACATTCAGTACTTC
V: TRBV7-2; J: TRBJ2-5; size: .; D: .; CDR3: CASSLGAGRETQYF; DNA: TGTGCCAGCAGCTTAGGGGCGGGTCGGGAGACCCAGTACTTC
V: TRBV18; J: TRBJ2-7; size: .; D: TRBD2; CDR3: CASSPREIDEQYF; DNA: TGTGCCAGCTCACCGCGGGAGATCGACGAGCAGTACTTC
V: TRBV6-5; J: TRBJ1-2; size: .; D: .; CDR3: CAISSLQGYYGYTF; DNA: TGTGCCATCAGTTCACTACAGGGTTACTATGGCTACACCTTC
V: TRBV23-1; J: TRBJ1-5; size: few; D: TRBD1; CDR3: CASSGRGDRYSNQPQHF; DNA: TGCGCCAGCAGTGGAAGAGGGGACAGATATAGCAATCAGCCCCAGCATTTT
V: TRBV5-6; J: TRBJ2-2; size: many; D: TRBD1; CDR3: CASSLAGDRGFF; DNA: TGTGCCAGCAGCTTGGCTGGGGACAGAGGTTTTTTT
V: TRBV29-1; J: TRBJ1-1; size: few; D: TRBD1; CDR3: CSVRQGMNTEAFF; DNA: TGCAGCGTGCGACAGGGGATGAACACTGAAGCTTTCTTT
V: TRBV27; J: TRBJ2-1; size: .; D: TRBD2; CDR3: CASSTFVSGSGDNEQFF; DNA: TGTGCCAGCAGCACGTTCGTTAGCGGGAGTGGGGACAATGAGCAGTTCTTC
V: TRBV7-3; J: TRBJ2-5; size: .; D: TRBD2; CDR3: CASSLFRTSGKETQYF; DNA: TGTGCCAGCAGCCTTTTCCGGACTAGCGGGAAAGAGACCCAGTACTTC
V: TRBV27; J: TRBJ2-2; size: many; D: .; CDR3: CASSRGGSNTGELFF; DNA: TGTGCCAGCAGCCGAGGGGGGTCGAACACCGGGGAGCTGTTTTTT
V: TRBV7-9; J: TRBJ2-1; size: few; D: .; CDR3: CASSLANNEQFF; DNA: TGTGCCAGCAGCTTAGCCAACAATGAGCAGTTCTTC
V: TRBV7-8; J: TRBJ2-1; size: .; D: .; CDR3: CASSLGPDNEQFF; DNA: TGTGCCAGCAGCTTGGGACCAGACAATGAGCAGTTCTTC
V: TRBV28; J: TRBJ1-2; size: .; D: .; CDR3: CASIADYGYTF; DNA: TGTGCCAGCATTGCGGACTATGGCTACACCTTC
V: TRBV7-2; J: TRBJ1-2; size: .; D: .; CDR3: CASSVGQNYGYTF; DNA: TGTGCCAGCAGCGTCGGACAGAACTATGGCTACACCTTC
V: TRBV4-2; J: TRBJ1-2; size: few; D: TRBD1; CDR3: CASSQDLRDRENYGYTF; DNA: TGTGCCAGCAGCCAGGATCTTCGGGACAGGGAGAACTATGGCTACACCTTC
V: TRBV5-5; J: TRBJ2-1; size: many; D: TRBD2; CDR3: CASSLGWTSGGNEQFF; DNA: TGTGCCAGCAGCTTGGGATGGACTAGCGGGGGCAATGAGCAGTTCTTC
V: TRBV7-2; J: TRBJ2-7; size: few; D: .; CDR3: CASSQGGAGLPYEQYF; DNA: TGTGCCAGCAGCCAGGGGGGGGCAGGGTTGCCCTACGAGCAGTACTTC
V: TRBV27; J: TRBJ2-6; size: .; D: .; CDR3: CASRRKPSGANVLTF; DNA: TGTGCCAGCAGGCGGAAACCCTCTGGGGCCAACGTCCTGACTTTC
V: TRBV9; J: TRBJ1-5; size: .; D: TRBD1; CDR3: CASSRDRNQPQHF; DNA: TGTGCCAGCAGCCGGGACAGAAATCAGCCCCAGCATTTT
V: TRBV10-3; J: TRBJ1-2; size: .; D: TRBD1; CDR3: CAIRLDRAGGYTF; DNA: TGTGCCATCAGACTAGACAGGGCGGGTGGCTACACCTTC
V: TRBV13; J: TRBJ1-4; size: .; D: .; CDR3: CASSLGFSGQINEKLFF; DNA: TGTGCCAGCAGCTTAGGCTTCTCAGGACAGATTAATGAAAAACTGTTTTTT
V: TRBV29-1; J: TRBJ2-5; size: few; D: .; CDR3: CSVGVRETQYF; DNA: TGCAGCGTTGGGGTGAGAGAGACCCAGTACTTC
V: TRBV28; J: TRBJ2-1; size: .; D: TRBD2; CDR3: CASSWGTSGNEQFF; DNA: TGTGCCAGCAGTTGGGGGACTAGCGGGAATGAGCAGTTCTTC
V: TRBV2; J: TRBJ2-1; size: few; D: TRBD2; CDR3: CASRQLAGAYNEQFF; DNA: TGTGCCAGCAGGCAACTAGCGGGAGCCTACAATGAGCAGTTCTTC
V: TRBV7-7; J: TRBJ2-5; size: few; D: TRBD2; CDR3: CASSFGASGRAQETQYF; DNA: TGTGCTAGCAGCTTTGGGGCTAGCGGGAGGGCCCAAGAGACCCAGTACTTC
V: TRBV11-2; J: TRBJ2-1; size: .; D: .; CDR3: CASSRSPKQFF; DNA: TGTGCCAGCTCAAGATCGCCAAAGCAGTTCTTC
V: TRBV4-2; J: TRBJ1-4; size: .; D: .; CDR3: CASSLGLFNEKLFF; DNA: TGTGCCAGCAGCCTGGGGCTGTTTAATGAAAAACTGTTTTTT
V: TRBV4-2; J: TRBJ2-7; size: few; D: .; CDR3: CASSPGTLLDSYEQYF; DNA: TGTGCCAGCAGCCCGGGGACTCTTCTCGATTCCTACGAGCAGTACTTC
V: TRBV15; J: TRBJ2-7; size: few; D: .; CDR3: CATSLRRVDEQYF; DNA: TGTGCCACCAGCCTACGGCGAGTTGACGAGCAGTACTTC
V: TRBV11-2; J: TRBJ2-7; size: few; D: TRBD2; CDR3: CASSTTSGRTPGVEQYF; DNA: TGTGCCAGCAGCACGACTAGCGGGAGAACGCCCGGTGTCGAGCAGTACTTC
V: TRBV4-2; J: TRBJ2-1; size: few; D: TRBD2; CDR3: CASSQSTSGSYNEQFF; DNA: TGTGCCAGCAGCCAATCAACTAGCGGGAGTTACAATGAGCAGTTCTTC
V: TRBV7-8; J: TRBJ2-3; size: .; D: TRBD2; CDR3: CASSKTSGTDTQYF; DNA: TGTGCCAGCAGCAAGACTAGCGGCACAGATACGCAGTATTTT
V: TRBV7-2; J: TRBJ1-2; size: few; D: TRBD1; CDR3: CASSLGGQPSNGYTF; DNA: TGTGCCAGCAGCTTAGGGGGACAGCCTAGTAATGGCTACACCTTC
V: TRBV19; J: TRBJ2-3; size: .; D: TRBD2; CDR3: CASRPLADTDTQYF; DNA: TGTGCCAGTAGACCCCTAGCGGACACAGATACGCAGTATTTT
V: TRBV7-3; J: TRBJ2-5; size: few; D: .; CDR3: CASSLTREETQYF; DNA: TGTGCCAGCAGCTTAACTCGCGAAGAGACCCAGTACTTC
V: TRBV18; J: TRBJ1-1; size: .; D: .; CDR3: CASSPQGRTEAFF; DNA: TGTGCCAGCTCACCACAGGGGAGGACTGAAGCTTTCTTT
V: TRBV6-1; J: TRBJ2-2; size: .; D: .; CDR3: CASSESRGGELFF; DNA: TGTGCCAGCAGTGAATCCCGAGGCGGGGAGCTGTTTTTT
V: TRBV28; J: TRBJ2-1; size: .; D: TRBD2; CDR3: CASSIAGGPSNEQFF; DNA: TGTGCCAGCAGCATAGCGGGAGGGCCATCCAATGAGCAGTTCTTC
V: TRBV11-2; J: TRBJ2-5; size: many; D: .; CDR3: CASSSLKGLGETQYF; DNA: TGTGCCAGCAGCTCCCTGAAAGGGCTTGGGGAGACCCAGTACTTC
V: TRBV7-8; J: TRBJ2-5; size: few; D: .; CDR3: CASSSVHETQYF; DNA: TGTGCCAGCAGCTCCGTGCACGAGACCCAGTACTTC
V: TRBV7-3; J: TRBJ2-1; size: .; D: TRBD2; CDR3: CASSLQLAGVDEQFF; DNA: TGTGCCAGCAGCTTACAGCTAGCGGGGGTCGATGAGCAGTTCTTC
V: TRBV4-3; J: TRBJ2-7; size: .; D: TRBD2; CDR3: CASSQVKGISGSEQYF; DNA: TGCGCCAGCAGCCAAGTGAAGGGTATTAGCGGGAGCGAGCAGTACTTC
V: TRBV6-1; J: TRBJ1-2; size: few; D: TRBD1; CDR3: CASWAGQGYGYTF; DNA: TGTGCCAGCTGGGCCGGACAGGGGTATGGCTACACCTTC
V: TRBV19; J: TRBJ2-6; size: .; D: .; CDR3: CASSPPGTGANVLTF; DNA: TGTGCCAGTAGTCCCCCAGGGACTGGGGCCAACGTCCTGACTTTC
V: TRBV7-6; J: TRBJ2-2; size: .; D: TRBD1; CDR3: CASSLVTGTVGGELFF; DNA: TGTGCCAGCAGCTTAGTGACAGGGACGGTTGGCGGGGAGCTGTTTTTT
V: TRBV11-2; J: TRBJ2-5; size: .; D: .; CDR3: CASSLLSSILGTQYF; DNA: TGTGCCAGCAGCTTATTGAGCTCCATCTTGGGGACCCAGTACTTC
V: TRBV2; J: TRBJ2-1; size: many; D: .; CDR3: CASSEALEVRAQFF; DNA: TGTGCCAGCAGTGAAGCGCTTGAGGTTCGGGCGCAGTTCTTC
V: TRBV2; J: TRBJ2-7; size: few; D: .; CDR3: CASKGGNSYEQYF; DNA: TGTGCCAGCAAGGGGGGCAACTCCTACGAGCAGTACTTC
V: TRBV7-3; J: TRBJ2-5; size: .; D: .; CDR3: CASSPTISNQETQYF; DNA: TGTGCCAGCAGCCCAACCATCTCCAACCAAGAGACCCAGTACTTC
V: TRBV11-2; J: TRBJ2-5; size: few; D: TRBD1; CDR3: CASSRGTGQETQYF; DNA: TGTGCCAGCAGCCGCGGGACAGGTCAAGAGACCCAGTACTTC
V: TRBV5-1; J: TRBJ2-7; size: .; D: TRBD1; CDR3: CASSYTSTGMIYEQYF; DNA: TGCGCCAGCAGTTACACTTCGACAGGGATGATTTACGAGCAGTACTTC
V: TRBV18; J: TRBJ2-1; size: many; D: .; CDR3: CASSPLKAESWQFF; DNA: TGTGCCAGCTCACCTTTAAAGGCGGAATCATGGCAGTTCTTC
V: TRBV18; J: TRBJ2-2; size: .; D: .; CDR3: CASSPQRVASNTGELFF; DNA: TGTGCCAGCTCACCCCAAAGAGTAGCCTCGAACACCGGGGAGCTGTTTTTT
V: TRBV6-5; J: TRBJ1-4; size: few; D: .; CDR3: CASSYGWRSEKLFF; DNA: TGTGCCAGCAGTTACGGTTGGCGGAGTGAAAAACTGTTTTTT
V: TRBV28; J: TRBJ2-3; size: .; D: .; CDR3: CASLAKAAILTDTQYF; DNA: TGTGCCAGCCTCGCCAAGGCCGCAATACTCACAGATACGCAGTATTTT
V: TRBV18; J: TRBJ2-2; size: few; D: .; CDR3: CASSAFGKDTGELFF; DNA: TGTGCCAGCTCAGCGTTCGGGAAGGACACCGGGGAGCTGTTTTTT